Below, 26 T cell receptor beta chains from the same sample are listed, as sequenced in a study of blood T cell repertoires in COVID-19. Libraries were prepared by immunoSEQ multiplex PCR; TCRdb keeps only in-frame clonotypes and omits some of them. Of more than 100,000 clones listed, 70% to 90% are singletons. The sequenced sample was peripheral blood. The origin of the receptors is a woman between 55 and 75 years old with acute or convalescent COVID-19.

V usage is TRBV6-1 and J usage is TRBJ2-7, with a possible D match to TRBD1 (6 bases). The CDR3 extends over 15 amino acids. CDR1 and CDR2 (germline): MNHNS, SASEGT. V was pared by 2 bases and J by 3 bases, with 14 bases between. The CDR3 loop is CASSENRDSFYEQYV. For the CDR3, the DNA is TGTGCCAGCAGTGAAAACAGGGATTCCTTCTACGAGCAGTACGTC.

The rearrangement joins TRBV4-1 to TRBJ1-4; D remains unclear. CDR3 length: 15 amino acids. V lost 3 bases, J lost 2 bases, and 10 bases lay in between. Germline CDR1 is MGHRA and CDR2 is YSYEKL. This CDR3 reads CASSQLGSTNEKLFF. The CDR3 DNA follows: TGCGCCAGCAGCCAGCTCGGGAGTACTAATGAAAAACTGTTTTTT.

The chain links TRBV29-1 to TRBJ1-2; 8 nucleotides align to TRBD1. V lost 1 base, J lost 5 bases, and 12 bases stayed unmatched. This CDR3 spans 16 amino acids. Germline V gene sequence: CDR1 SQVTM, CDR2 ANQGSEA. The CDR3 nucleotides are TGCAGCGTTGAAGCAAACGGACAGGGTGGTGGGTATGGCTACACCTTC. It translates to CSVEANGQGGGYGYTF.

The V call is TRBV25-1, the J call TRBJ1-2; possibly TRBD1 for D (6 bases). The CDR3 consists of 14 residues. Trimming cost V 6 bases and J 1 base, with 12 bases left between them. The germline V gene encodes CDR1 MGHDK and CDR2 SYGVNS. DNA for the CDR3: TGTGCCAGCAGCCACAGGGAGATTAACTATGGCTACACCTTC. It specifies CASSHREINYGYTF.

The chain combines TRBV6-5 with TRBJ1-1, with 8 bases fitting TRBD1. The germline V gene has CDR1 MNHEY and CDR2 SVGAGI. CDR3 length: 14 amino acids. V trimming: 4 bases; J trimming: 4 bases; junction bases outside the gene matches: 5. For the CDR3, the DNA is TGTGCCAGCAGTTCTCAGGGGGCGAGCACTGAAGCTTTCTTT. This translates into CASSSQGASTEAFF.

The chain uses TRBV28 and TRBJ1-5; D not resolved. Germline lookup yields CDR1 MDHEN and CDR2 SYDVKM. Between the trimmed V and J ends, which lost 5 bases and 3 bases, there was a span of 11 bases. The CDR3 has 14 amino acids. The CDR3 DNA follows: TGTGCCAGCAGTCTAGGTGGAGCCAATCAGCCCCAGCATTTT. The encoded protein is CASSLGGANQPQHF.

The chain joins TRBV7-2 to TRBJ1-4; D uncertain. The length of the CDR3 is 16 residues. Trimming stripped 2 bases from V and 0 bases from J, with 10 bases between. CDR1 SGHTA and CDR2 FQGNSA come from the germline V gene. Written as DNA, the CDR3 is TGTGCCAGCAGCTTAAACAGCTTTGCAACTAATGAAAAACTGTTTTTT. It encodes CASSLNSFATNEKLFF.

The chain links TRBV7-2 to TRBJ1-4, with a tentative D call TRBD1 (5 bases). The CDR3 totals 13 residues. Germline CDR1 is SGHTA and CDR2 is FQGNSA. V lost 5 bases to trimming and J lost 4 bases, with 8 bases between them. CDR3 nucleotides: TGTGCCAGCAGCCAACAGGTTAATGAAAAACTGTTTTTT. Translation: CASSQQVNEKLFF.

In its sample, this clone was seen a few times. The V call is TRBV7-8, the J call TRBJ1-1; maybe TRBD1 (6 bases). Looked up from germline, CDR1 is SGHVS and CDR2 is FQNEAQ. V dropped 1 base and J dropped 11 bases, with 14 bases sitting between them. The CDR3 loop spans 13 amino acids. The CDR3 DNA sequence: TGTGCCAGCAGCTTAGGTCAGGGAAGGGGGGCTTTCTTT. Protein product: CASSLGQGRGAFF.

The rearrangement joins TRBV10-3 to TRBJ1-1; D uncertain. V was pared by 6 bases and J by 3 bases, with 14 bases between. There are 14 residues in the CDR3. Germline V gene data show CDR1 as ENHRY and CDR2 as SYGVKD. The CDR3 sequence: CAIRSPPGDTEAFF. The DNA for the CDR3 is TGTGCCATCAGATCCCCTCCAGGCGACACTGAAGCTTTCTTT.

The V and J genes are TRBV11-2 and TRBJ1-4; TRBD1 matches at 10 bases. Per the germline V gene, CDR1 is SGHAT and CDR2 is FQNNGV. The junction had 5 bases not matched to a gene; V was cut back by 5 bases and J by 5 bases. The CDR3 covers 15 residues. CDR3 amino acids: CASSQGQGPNEKLFF. As DNA, the CDR3 is TGTGCCAGCAGCCAGGGACAGGGGCCCAATGAAAAACTGTTTTTT.

This chain joins TRBV7-8 and TRBJ1-3; D is uncertain. Trimming took 5 bases from V and 2 from J, leaving 4 bases between them. Germline V lookup: CDR1 SGHVS, CDR2 FQNEAQ. The CDR3 totals 12 residues. The CDR3 reads CASSTTGNTIYF. The DNA of the CDR3 is TGTGCCAGCAGCACAACTGGAAACACCATATATTTT.

The genes are TRBV19 and TRBJ1-1; D is unclear. V lost 7 bases, J lost 0 bases, and 15 bases lay in between. The CDR3 runs 15 residues. Germline CDR1 reads LNHDA; CDR2 reads SQIVND (reference sequence). Here the CDR3 DNA reads TGTGCCAGTACCCTGCAGGCAGGCATGAACACTGAAGCTTTCTTT. It is translated as CASTLQAGMNTEAFF.

This clone was seen a few times. The V and J genes are TRBV2 and TRBJ1-1; TRBD1 might be the D (5 bases). This CDR3 is built from 13 residues. CDR1 and CDR2 from the germline V gene are SNHLY and FYNNEI. V dropped 8 bases and J dropped 4 bases, with 14 bases sitting between them. The CDR3 DNA sequence: TGTGCCAGCCTCAGGGCATTTAGCACTGAAGCTTTCTTT. This gives the protein CASLRAFSTEAFF. Supplemented by reference TRBV2 and TRBJ1-1, the full variable domain reads EPEVTQTPSHQVTQMGQEVILRCVPISNHLYFYWYRQILGQKVEFLVSFYNNEISEKSEIFDDQFSVERPDGSNFTLKIRSTKLEDSAMYFCASLRAFSTEAFFGQGTRLTVV.

The chain has TRBV19 and TRBJ1-1, with 7 positions matching TRBD1. Germline V lookup: CDR1 LNHDA, CDR2 SQIVND (reference sequence). CDR3 length: 16 amino acids. After removal of 1 base from V and 0 bases from J, the junction contained 5 bases not matched to a gene. The CDR3 DNA sequence: TGTGCCAGTAGTATAGCGGGGACAGTGATGAACACTGAAGCTTTCTTT. As protein: CASSIAGTVMNTEAFF.

This clone came up a few times. The rearrangement uses TRBV28 and TRBJ1-2; D perhaps matches TRBD1 (5 bases). CDR1 MDHEN and CDR2 SYDVKM come from the germline V gene. V was shortened by 6 bases and J by 2 bases, with 22 bases between the two germline ends. This CDR3 has 17 residues. CDR3 nucleotide sequence: TGTGCCAGCAGCCTAATCGACAGAGTCTCGATCAACTATGGCTACACCTTC. It translates to CASSLIDRVSINYGYTF.

The chain couples TRBV25-1 to TRBJ1-2; 7 bases agree with TRBD1. Germline lookup yields CDR1 MGHDK and CDR2 SYGVNS. The CDR3 contains 12 residues. V dropped 5 bases and J dropped 5; count of bases not matched to a gene: 2. The DNA of the CDR3 is TGTGCCAGCAGTCGACAGGGTTATGGCTACACCTTC. It specifies CASSRQGYGYTF.

Written as DNA, the CDR3 is TGTGCCAGCAGCTTAGCGCAGGGATATAGCAATCAGCCCCAGCATTTT. Its translation: CASSLAQGYSNQPQHF. The rearrangement uses TRBV7-9 and TRBJ1-5; the D gene is possibly TRBD1 (5 bases). Germline lookup yields CDR1 SEHNR and CDR2 FQNEAQ (reference sequence). This CDR3 region has 16 residues. Trimming took off 0 bases at V and 0 bases at J, with 9 bases between the two ends.

The genes are TRBV7-8 and TRBJ2-2, with a tentative D call TRBD1 (6 bases). CDR1 and CDR2 from the germline V gene are SGHVS and FQNEAQ. V shed 5 bases and J shed 5 bases, with 15 bases lying between them. CDR3 length equals 15 residues. CDR3 DNA: TGTGCCAGCAGCCCGACAGGTTCGCGGACCGGGGAGCTGTTTTTT. Protein: CASSPTGSRTGELFF.

This sequence joins TRBV24-1 and TRBJ2-5; the D gene is possibly TRBD2 (6 bases). Trimming pared 3 bases from V and 4 bases from J, leaving 11 bases between. Germline-derived CDR1 and CDR2 are KGHDR and SFDVKD. This CDR3 has 14 amino acids. CDR3 loop: CATSDPRRGETQYF. The CDR3 DNA sequence: TGTGCCACCAGTGATCCCCGGCGGGGAGAGACCCAGTACTTC.

J is TRBJ1-2 and V is TRBV7-9; 8 nucleotides align to TRBD1. Unmatched junction bases numbered 5, after V lost 3 bases and J lost 5 bases. Germline CDR1 and CDR2: SEHNR and FQNEAQ (reference sequence). CDR3 length: 14 residues. CDR3 sequence reads: CASSLTGASYGYTF. The CDR3 bases are TGTGCCAGCAGCTTGACAGGGGCTAGTTATGGCTACACCTTC.

The rearrangement links TRBV3-1 (or the pseudogene TRBV3-2) to TRBJ2-1; TRBD1 agrees at 9 bases. This CDR3 is 15 amino acids long. Trimming at V came to 1 base and at J to 3 bases, leaving 1 base not matched to a gene. CDR1 is LGHDT, CDR2 YNNKEL, per germline (reference sequence). CDR3 protein: CASSQGQGVYNEQFF. CDR3 in DNA: TGTGCCAGCAGCCAAGGACAGGGGGTCTACAATGAGCAGTTCTTC.

The chain carries TRBV5-4 and TRBJ2-3; unclear D gene. V lost 1 base to trimming and J lost 0 bases, with 9 bases between them. The length of the CDR3 is 15 residues. The V gene's germline CDR1 is SGHNT and CDR2 YYREEE (reference sequence). CDR3 coding DNA: TGTGCCAGCAGCTTGAGCTCCCGGAGCACAGATACGCAGTATTTT. As protein: CASSLSSRSTDTQYF.

The V call is TRBV15, the J call TRBJ2-3; 7 bases align to TRBD1. Unmatched junction bases numbered 7, after V lost 2 bases and J lost 5 bases. Per the germline V gene, CDR1 is LNHNV and CDR2 is YYDKDF (reference sequence). The CDR3 length is 15 residues. The DNA of the CDR3 is TGTGCCACCAGCAGAAGACAGGGTAGTTTAGATACGCAGTATTTT. Protein: CATSRRQGSLDTQYF. Full variable domain (rest looked up from reference TRBV15 and TRBJ2-3): DAMVIQNPRYQVTQFGKPVTLSCSQTLNHNVMYWYQQKSSQAPKLLFHYYDKDFNNEADTPDNFQSRRPNTSFCFLDIRSPGLGDTAMYLCATSRRQGSLDTQYFGPGTRLTVL.

The gene calls are TRBV7-9 and TRBJ2-5, with no clear D. Trimming cost V 5 bases and J 5 bases, with 3 bases left between them. CDR1 is SEHNR and CDR2 is FQNEAQ in the germline V gene (reference sequence). The CDR3 runs to 10 residues. This CDR3 is CASSRETQYF. In DNA form, the CDR3 reads TGTGCCAGCAGCCGGGAGACCCAGTACTTC.

In its sample, this clone was seen once. This sequence joins TRBV4-2 and TRBJ1-5; D is ambiguous. V dropped 0 bases and J dropped 4 bases, with 13 bases sitting between them. The CDR3 spans 16 residues. Germline-derived CDR1 and CDR2 are LGHNA and YNFKEQ. CDR3 nucleotides: TGTGCCAGCAGCCAAGATTCGGGTTCGGGGAATCAGCCCCAGCATTTT. Translating it yields CASSQDSGSGNQPQHF.